This TCR beta chain is drawn from a study of CD8 T cells in ankylosing spondylitis. Germline V CDR1 and CDR2: DFQATT, SNEGSKA (reference sequence). The V gene end was trimmed by 4 bases and the J gene end by 3 bases; junction bases not matched to a gene: 11. CDR3 size: 17 residues. Study observations and caveats: The disease-linked clones had a CD8+ phenotype and low blood frequencies. Certain motif variants had earlier appeared in reactive arthritis synovial fluid and blood. Enrichment of disease-linked clones was reportedly significant in matched ankylosing spondylitis synovial fluid. Within ankylosing spondylitis blood, a TCR beta motif made up of several highly homologous variants appeared to be characteristic.

Generation of TCR beta libraries employed quantitative 5'-RACE incorporating molecular barcodes. TCRdb used MiXCR to reprocess the 5' RACE reads, holding one entry per CDR3 protein. The profile shows fewer than 400,000 distinct CDR3 sequences, around 24% of them singletons. About this clonotype: As yet, its antigen is unknown.

The receptor was isolated from a male donor with ankylosing spondylitis. The chain combines TRBV20-1 with TRBJ2-3; 12 positions match TRBD2. Sequenced: blood, either unsorted or a sorted T cell fraction (not recorded which). CDR3 in DNA: TGCAGTGCTACCGGGACTAGCGGGTCGGGTTGGACAGATACGCAGTATTTT. This encodes CSATGTSGSGWTDTQYF.